Listed below are T cell receptor beta chains from one sample, sequenced in a study of blood T cells in healthy people across ages. TCRdb passed the 5' RACE reads through MiXCR, listing each CDR3 protein once. The sample holds under 800,000 distinct CDR3 sequences, 21% seen once. The sample taken for sequencing was blood. Receptors originate from a man between 65 and 85 years old in good health. Both conserved end residues are part of each CDR3.

cdr3_aa: CASSAGQMSYEQYF
v_call: TRBV6-6
j_call: TRBJ2-7

cdr3_aa: CASSLAGLAGTLYGYEQYF
v_call: TRBV7-2
j_call: -

cdr3_aa: CASSDGSGYTQYF
v_call: TRBV7-3
j_call: TRBJ2-3

cdr3_aa: CASNYRNSPLHF
v_call: TRBV13
j_call: TRBJ1-6

cdr3_aa: CASSPGLAGGSNEQSF
v_call: TRBV27
j_call: TRBJ2-1

cdr3_aa: CSAGPSGNGEQYF
v_call: TRBV20-1
j_call: TRBJ2-7

cdr3_aa: CSAGALYLPRVGLRETQYF
v_call: TRBV20-1
j_call: TRBJ2-5

cdr3_aa: CASSYLAGETQQYF
v_call: TRBV11-2
j_call: TRBJ2-5

cdr3_aa: CASSPTGGGVYGYTF
v_call: TRBV2
j_call: TRBJ1-2

cdr3_aa: CASSLGGFLGNEQFF
v_call: TRBV5-4
j_call: TRBJ2-1

cdr3_aa: CSVTGTGHGYTF
v_call: TRBV29-1
j_call: TRBJ1-2

cdr3_aa: CSARALNEQFF
v_call: TRBV20-1
j_call: TRBJ2-1

cdr3_aa: CASSLQEISGANVLTF
v_call: TRBV5-1
j_call: TRBJ2-6

cdr3_aa: CASSYGQGGTEAFF
v_call: TRBV3-1
j_call: TRBJ1-1

cdr3_aa: CASSVSIRDTETQYF
v_call: TRBV5-4
j_call: TRBJ2-5

cdr3_aa: CASSPRSGEPQHF
v_call: TRBV12-3/TRBV12-4
j_call: TRBJ1-5

cdr3_aa: CASSFNSGGELFF
v_call: TRBV7-3
j_call: TRBJ2-2

cdr3_aa: CASSQGLAGASYEQYF
v_call: TRBV4-1
j_call: -

cdr3_aa: CASSLETGLSETQYF
v_call: TRBV7-8
j_call: TRBJ2-5

cdr3_aa: CSASRGGSGANVLTF
v_call: TRBV20-1
j_call: TRBJ2-6